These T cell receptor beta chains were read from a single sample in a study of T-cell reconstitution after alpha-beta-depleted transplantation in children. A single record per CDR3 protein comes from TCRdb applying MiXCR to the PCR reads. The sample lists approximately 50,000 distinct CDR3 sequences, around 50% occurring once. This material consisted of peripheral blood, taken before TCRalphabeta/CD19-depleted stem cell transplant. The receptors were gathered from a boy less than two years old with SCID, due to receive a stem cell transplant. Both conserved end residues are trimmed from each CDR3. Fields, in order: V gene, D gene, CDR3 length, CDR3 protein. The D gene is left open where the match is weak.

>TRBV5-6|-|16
ASSLDIPRTRKNNEQF
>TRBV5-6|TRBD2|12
ASSFRGGPDTQY
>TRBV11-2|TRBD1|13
ASSSVQGITYEQY
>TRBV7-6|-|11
ASSFGWGNTIY
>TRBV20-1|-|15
CARDGATAGGNQPQH
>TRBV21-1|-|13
ASTSRDISQETQY
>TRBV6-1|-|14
ASRSRVEVSNQPQH
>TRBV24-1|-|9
ATRYSNEQF
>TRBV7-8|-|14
ASSFYMGPFSDGYT
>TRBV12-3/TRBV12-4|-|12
ASSLLGSGNTIY
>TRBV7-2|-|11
ASSSDRRNTIY
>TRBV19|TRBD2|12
ASSTAGGQETQY
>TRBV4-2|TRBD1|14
ASIQEEGARGTEAF
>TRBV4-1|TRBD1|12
ASSPSGGNTEAF
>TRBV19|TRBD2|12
ASSIREGYNEQF
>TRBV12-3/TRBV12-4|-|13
ASSSGDSSGNTIY
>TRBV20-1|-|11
SAIRDTSYEQY
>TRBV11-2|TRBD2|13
ASSSRLAGGDTQY
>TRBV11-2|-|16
ASSPQGRPSNTYNEQF
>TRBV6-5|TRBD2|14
ASSYSSSGGTDTQY
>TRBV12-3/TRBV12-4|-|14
ASSLASGTPAYEQY
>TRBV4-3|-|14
ASSQDLGSGANVLT
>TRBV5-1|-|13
ASSLEWGADSPLH
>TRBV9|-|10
ASSSSSYTIY
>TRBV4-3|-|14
ASSQEVGSAYNEQF
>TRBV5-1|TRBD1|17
ASSLKGGTGEVRRYGYT
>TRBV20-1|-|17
SARVPEIMMSSYNSPLH
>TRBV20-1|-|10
SASSGGYGYT
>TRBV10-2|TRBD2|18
ASSEPEGASGGSYQETQY
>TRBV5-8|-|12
ASSLQVVTDTQY